Shown below are 5 T cell receptor beta chains from a single sample sequenced in a study of blood T cell repertoires in COVID-19. TCRdb's copy holds only in-frame clones and misses some; the assay was immunoSEQ multiplex PCR. Among under 100,000 clones listed, roughly 82% were seen once. The sample comprised peripheral blood. The source is a woman older than 75 with active or convalescent COVID-19.

The rearrangement uses TRBV27 and TRBJ2-5, with a weak D call TRBD2 (6 bases). V lost 3 bases, J lost 4 bases, and 18 bases lay in between. The V gene's germline CDR1 is MNHEY and CDR2 SMNVEV (reference sequence). The CDR3 contains 16 residues. The chain's CDR3 is CASSFSGRKVGETQYF. In DNA, the CDR3 is TGTGCCAGCAGTTTTTCCGGGAGAAAGGTCGGAGAGACCCAGTACTTC.

This clone was observed a single time. The CDR3, as DNA: TGCGCCAGCAGACCCTCTCCCCTTCCACAGGGAGGCAATCAGCCCCAGCATTTT. Translating gives CASRPSPLPQGGNQPQHF. This chain uses TRBV4-3 with TRBJ1-5, with D maybe TRBD1 (6 bases). The CDR3 is made up of 18 amino acids. Germline values: CDR1 LGHNA, CDR2 YSLEER. Between the trimmed V and J ends, which lost 6 bases and 2 bases, there was a span of 23 bases.

The V and J genes are TRBV5-1 and TRBJ2-2; TRBD2 matches at 12 bases. V dropped 9 bases and J dropped 4; count of bases not matched to a gene: 7. This CDR3 is built from 15 residues. Germline CDR1 and CDR2: SGHRS and YFSETQ. The CDR3 loop is CATSTSGGFTGELFF. The CDR3 bases are TGCGCCACCTCAACTAGCGGGGGGTTCACCGGGGAGCTGTTTTTT.

This clone has a single count. This rearrangement joins TRBV5-1 to TRBJ1-1, with TRBD1 identical over 9 bases. In germline, CDR1 is SGHRS, CDR2 YFSETQ. Unmatched junction bases numbered 6, after V lost 1 base and J lost 5 bases. The CDR3 extends over 15 amino acids. In nucleotides, the CDR3 is TGCGCCAGCAGCTTGACCACAGGGGGCGCGACTGAAGCTTTCTTT. This gives the protein CASSLTTGGATEAFF.

The V gene is TRBV24-1, the J gene TRBJ2-1, with 8 bases fitting TRBD2. Per the germline V gene, CDR1 is KGHDR and CDR2 is SFDVKD. The CDR3 is 14 amino acids. V trimming: 7 bases; J trimming: 6 bases; junction bases outside the gene matches: 7. This CDR3 is CATSPGGLSNEQFF. The CDR3 DNA is TGTGCCACCAGCCCGGGGGGGCTATCCAATGAGCAGTTCTTC.